This TCR beta chain originates from a study of CD8 T cells in ankylosing spondylitis. Using quantitative 5'-RACE with molecular barcodes, the authors made TCR beta libraries. TCRdb ran MiXCR on the 5' RACE reads and lists one entry per CDR3 protein. Here the sample spans under 300,000 distinct CDR3 sequences, roughly 10% being singletons. Study-wide results and caveats: There was a TCR beta motif, made of several highly homologous variants, that appeared characteristic of ankylosing spondylitis blood. As reported, disease-linked clones showed significant enrichment in matched ankylosing spondylitis synovial fluid. Some of the motif variants had earlier been found in reactive arthritis patients' fluid and blood.

As to this clonotype: Its antigen remains unknown.

J was trimmed by 6 bases and V by 2 bases; bases with no gene match: 5. Per germline, CDR1 DFQATT and CDR2 SNEGSKA (reference sequence). CDR3 length equals 14 residues. The TCR was taken from a male donor with ankylosing spondylitis or in good health (not recorded which). The chain uses TRBV20-1 and TRBJ2-2; TRBD1 matches 8 bases. What was sequenced was blood, either unsorted or a sorted T cell fraction (not recorded which). CDR3 sequence: CSARNPQGAGELFF. CDR3 bases: TGCAGTGCTAGAAACCCACAGGGGGCCGGGGAGCTGTTTTTT.